This TCR beta chain was retrieved from a study of blood T cell repertoires in COVID-19. Study in general: Acute-phase and convalescent COVID-19 samples originated in the United States, Italy and Spain. In each case, the material was cDNA or gDNA derived from T cells, B-cell-depleted T cells, or PBMCs.

Trimming took off 3 bases at V and 2 bases at J, with 10 bases between the two ends. The CDR3 spans 14 residues. CDR1 and CDR2 (germline): LNHDA, SQIVND (reference sequence). Authors' data handling: Researchers report that nucleated cell counts were estimated from reference gene primer amplification. Measured with immunoSEQ multiplex PCR; TCRdb has only the in-frame clones, and not every one. V, J and clone size were drawn from that table, and D and trimming were deduced from the DNA. Of approximately 210,000 clones listed, 82% are singletons. The gene calls are TRBV19 and TRBJ2-5; no firm D call. The sample was peripheral blood. This TCR was recovered from a woman in her forties with acute or convalescent COVID-19. The CDR3 region is CASSIGGAQETQYF. The CDR3 DNA reads TGTGCCAGTAGTATCGGCGGAGCTCAAGAGACCCAGTACTTC.